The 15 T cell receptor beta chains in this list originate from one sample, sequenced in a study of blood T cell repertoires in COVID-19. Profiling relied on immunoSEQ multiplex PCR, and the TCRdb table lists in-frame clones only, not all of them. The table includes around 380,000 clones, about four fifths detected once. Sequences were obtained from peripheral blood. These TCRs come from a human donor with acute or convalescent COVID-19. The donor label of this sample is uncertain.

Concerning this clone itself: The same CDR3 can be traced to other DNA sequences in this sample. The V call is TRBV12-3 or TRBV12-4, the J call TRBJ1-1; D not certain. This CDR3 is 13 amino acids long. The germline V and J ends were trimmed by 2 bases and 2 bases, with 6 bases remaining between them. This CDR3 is CASSLSVNTEAFF. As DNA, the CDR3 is TGTGCCAGCAGTTTATCAGTAAACACTGAAGCTTTCTTT.

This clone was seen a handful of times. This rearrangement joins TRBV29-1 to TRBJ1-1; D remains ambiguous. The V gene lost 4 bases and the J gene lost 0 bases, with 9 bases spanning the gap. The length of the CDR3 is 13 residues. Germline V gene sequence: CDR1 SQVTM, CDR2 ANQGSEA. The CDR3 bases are TGCAGCGTTGCAGTCCAGATGAACACTGAAGCTTTCTTT. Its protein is CSVAVQMNTEAFF.

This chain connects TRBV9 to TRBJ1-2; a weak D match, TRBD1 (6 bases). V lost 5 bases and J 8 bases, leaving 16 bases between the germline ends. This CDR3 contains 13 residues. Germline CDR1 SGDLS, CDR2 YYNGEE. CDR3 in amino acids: CASRTGTLEGYTF. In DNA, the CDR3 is TGTGCCAGCAGGACAGGAACCTTGGAAGGCTACACCTTC.

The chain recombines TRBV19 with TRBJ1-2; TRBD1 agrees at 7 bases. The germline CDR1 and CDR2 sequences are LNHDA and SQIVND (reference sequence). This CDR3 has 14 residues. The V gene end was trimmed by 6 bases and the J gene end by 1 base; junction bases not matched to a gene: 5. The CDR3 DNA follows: TGTGCCAGTAGGCTTCGACAGGGTAACTATGGCTACACCTTC. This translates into CASRLRQGNYGYTF. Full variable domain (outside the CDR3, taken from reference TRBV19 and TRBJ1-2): DGGITQSPKYLFRKEGQNVTLSCEQNLNHDAMYWYRQDPGQGLRLIYYSQIVNDFQKGDIAEGYSVSREKKESFPLTVTSAQKNPTAFYLCASRLRQGNYGYTFGSGTRLTVV.

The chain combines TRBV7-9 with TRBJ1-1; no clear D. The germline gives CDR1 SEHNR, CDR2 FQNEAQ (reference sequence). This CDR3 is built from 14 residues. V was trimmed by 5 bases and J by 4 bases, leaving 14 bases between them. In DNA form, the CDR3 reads TGTGCCAGCAGCCTTGTCGTGGGCTTCACTGAAGCTTTCTTT. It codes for CASSLVVGFTEAFF. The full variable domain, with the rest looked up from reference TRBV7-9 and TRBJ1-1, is DTGVSQNPRHKITKRGQNVTFRCDPISEHNRLYWYRQTLGQGPEFLTYFQNEAQLEKSRLLSDRFSAERPKGSFSTLEIQRTEQGDSAMYLCASSLVVGFTEAFFGQGTRLTVV.

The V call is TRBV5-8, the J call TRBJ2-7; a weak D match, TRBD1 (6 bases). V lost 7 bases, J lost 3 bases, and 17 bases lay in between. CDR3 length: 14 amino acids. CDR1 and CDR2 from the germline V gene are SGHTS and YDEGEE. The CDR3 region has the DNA TGTGCCAGCTGGGCTACAGGGTGGGACTACGAGCAGTACTTC. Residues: CASWATGWDYEQYF.

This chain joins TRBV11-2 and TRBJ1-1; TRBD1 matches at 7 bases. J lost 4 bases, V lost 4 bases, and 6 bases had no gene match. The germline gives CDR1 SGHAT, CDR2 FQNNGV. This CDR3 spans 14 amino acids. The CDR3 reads CASSSSGGFTEAFF. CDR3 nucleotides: TGTGCCAGCAGCTCGTCAGGGGGTTTCACTGAAGCTTTCTTT.

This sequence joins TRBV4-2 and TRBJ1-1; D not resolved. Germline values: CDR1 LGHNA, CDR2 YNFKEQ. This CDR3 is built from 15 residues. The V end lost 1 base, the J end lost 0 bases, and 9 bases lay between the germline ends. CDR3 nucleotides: TGTGCCAGCAGCCAAGTGCAGTTCATGAACACTGAAGCTTTCTTT. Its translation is CASSQVQFMNTEAFF.

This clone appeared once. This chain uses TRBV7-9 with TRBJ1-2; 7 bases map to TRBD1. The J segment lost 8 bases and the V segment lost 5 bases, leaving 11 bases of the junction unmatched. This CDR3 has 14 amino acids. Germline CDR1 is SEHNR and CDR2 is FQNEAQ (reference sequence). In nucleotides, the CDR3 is TGTGCCAGCAGCCTAAGGACAGGAGGGGGAGGCTACACCTTC. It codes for CASSLRTGGGGYTF.

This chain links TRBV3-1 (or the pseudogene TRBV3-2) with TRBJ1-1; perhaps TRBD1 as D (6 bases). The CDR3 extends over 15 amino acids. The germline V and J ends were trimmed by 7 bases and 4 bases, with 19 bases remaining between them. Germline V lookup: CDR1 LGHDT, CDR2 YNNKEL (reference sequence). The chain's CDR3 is CASTRTSGAGTEAFF. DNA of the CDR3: TGTGCCAGCACCCGTACATCAGGGGCTGGCACTGAAGCTTTCTTT.

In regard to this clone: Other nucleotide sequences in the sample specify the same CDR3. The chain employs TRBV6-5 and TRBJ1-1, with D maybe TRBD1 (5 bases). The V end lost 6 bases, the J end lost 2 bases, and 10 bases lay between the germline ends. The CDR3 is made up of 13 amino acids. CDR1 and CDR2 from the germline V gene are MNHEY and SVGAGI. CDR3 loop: CASSRTRNTEAFF. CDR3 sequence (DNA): TGTGCCAGCAGCCGGACACGAAACACTGAAGCTTTCTTT.

In DNA, the CDR3 is TGTGCCAGCAGCCGAACACAGGGTTTTTACTACGAGCAGTACTTC. Its translation: CASSRTQGFYYEQYF. This rearrangement joins TRBV11-2 to TRBJ2-7, with a weak D call TRBD1 (6 bases). Trimming pared 5 bases from V and 3 bases from J, leaving 17 bases between. The CDR3 length is 15 residues. The V gene's germline CDR1 is SGHAT and CDR2 FQNNGV.

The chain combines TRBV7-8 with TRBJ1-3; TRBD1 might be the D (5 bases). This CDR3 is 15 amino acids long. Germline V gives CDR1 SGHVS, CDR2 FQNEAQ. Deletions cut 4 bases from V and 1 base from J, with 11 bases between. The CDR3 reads CASSSTELSGNTIYF. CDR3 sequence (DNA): TGTGCCAGCAGCTCGACAGAATTATCTGGAAACACCATATATTTT.

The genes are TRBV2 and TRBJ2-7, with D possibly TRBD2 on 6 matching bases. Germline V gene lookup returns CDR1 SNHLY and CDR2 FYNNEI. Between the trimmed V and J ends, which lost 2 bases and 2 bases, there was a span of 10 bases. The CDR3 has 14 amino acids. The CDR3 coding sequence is TGTGCCAGCAGTGAATCGCGACTAGCCTACGAGCAGTACTTC. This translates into CASSESRLAYEQYF.

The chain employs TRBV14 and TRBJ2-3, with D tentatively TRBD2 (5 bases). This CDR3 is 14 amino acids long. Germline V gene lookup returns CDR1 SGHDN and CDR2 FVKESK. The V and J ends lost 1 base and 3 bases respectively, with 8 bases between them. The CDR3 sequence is CASSQVTGTDTQYF. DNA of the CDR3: TGTGCCAGCAGCCAAGTCACGGGGACAGATACGCAGTATTTT.